This T cell receptor (beta chain) was documented in a study of T cells in Graves' hyperthyroidism and ophthalmopathy. Broader study findings: In validation, the model predicted ophthalmopathy. These predictions came a median roughly 6 months before onset. Most expanded thyroid clonotypes above 0.001 recurred in blood.

V was trimmed by 1 base and J by 5 bases, leaving 9 bases between them. This CDR3 region has 12 residues. Germline V CDR1 and CDR2: GTSNPN, SVGIG (reference sequence). In its sample, this clonotype was seen many times. Antigen unknown. Amplification yielded TCR beta CDR3 regions, with RNA transcripts as the source. HTBI primers were used for first-round RT-PCR of the TCR CDR3. TCRdb re-called the multiplex PCR reads with MiXCR, one entry per CDR3 protein. The data hold 500,000 to 600,000 distinct CDR3 sequences, with 16% observed a single time. Absence of ophthalmopathy progression within 18 months defined stable Graves' hyperthyroidism.

The V gene is TRBV30, the J gene TRBJ2-7; tentative D call: TRBD1 (5 bases). The sample taken for sequencing was blood. This sequence originates from a woman aged 18-35 years with Graves' hyperthyroidism. CDR3 coding DNA: TGTGCCTGGAGTGCAACAGGTGACGAGCAGTACTTC. Its protein is CAWSATGDEQYF.